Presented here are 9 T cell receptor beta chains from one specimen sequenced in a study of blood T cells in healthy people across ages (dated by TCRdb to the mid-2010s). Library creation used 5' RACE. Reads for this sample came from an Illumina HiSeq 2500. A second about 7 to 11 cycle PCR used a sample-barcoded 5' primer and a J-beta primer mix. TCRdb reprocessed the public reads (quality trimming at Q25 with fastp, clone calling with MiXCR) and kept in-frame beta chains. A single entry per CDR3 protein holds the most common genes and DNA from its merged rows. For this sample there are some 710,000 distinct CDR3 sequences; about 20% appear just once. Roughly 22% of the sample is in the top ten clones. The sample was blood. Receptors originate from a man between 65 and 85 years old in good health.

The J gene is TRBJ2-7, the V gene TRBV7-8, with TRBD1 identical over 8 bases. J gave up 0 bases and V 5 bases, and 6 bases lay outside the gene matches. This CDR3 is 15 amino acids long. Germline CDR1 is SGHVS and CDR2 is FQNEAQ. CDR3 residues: CASSAYQGASYEQYF. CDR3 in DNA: TGTGCCAGCAGCGCATACCAGGGGGCCTCCTACGAGCAGTACTTC. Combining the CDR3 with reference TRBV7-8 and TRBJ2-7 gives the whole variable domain GAGVSQSPRYKVAKRGQDVALRCDPISGHVSLFWYQQALGQGPEFLTYFQNEAQLDKSGLPSDRFFAERPEGSVSTLKIQRTQQEDSAVYLCASSAYQGASYEQYFGPGTRLTVT.

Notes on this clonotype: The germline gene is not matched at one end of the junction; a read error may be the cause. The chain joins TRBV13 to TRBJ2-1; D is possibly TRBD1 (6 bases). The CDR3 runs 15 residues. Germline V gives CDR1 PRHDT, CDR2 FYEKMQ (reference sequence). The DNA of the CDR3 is TGTGCCAGCAGCTCCCGGACAGTTTATTACAATGGGCAGTTCTTC. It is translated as CASSSRTVYYNGQFF.

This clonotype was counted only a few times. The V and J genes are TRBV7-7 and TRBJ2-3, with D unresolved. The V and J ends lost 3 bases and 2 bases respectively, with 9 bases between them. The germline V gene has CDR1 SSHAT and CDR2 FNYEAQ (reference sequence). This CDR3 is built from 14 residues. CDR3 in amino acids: CASSLNSHTDTQYF. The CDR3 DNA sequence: TGTGCCAGCAGCTTGAACAGCCACACAGATACGCAGTATTTT.

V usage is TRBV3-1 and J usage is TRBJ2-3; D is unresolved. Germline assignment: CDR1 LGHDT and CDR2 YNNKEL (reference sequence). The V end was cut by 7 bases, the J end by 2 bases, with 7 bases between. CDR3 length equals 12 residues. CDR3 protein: CASKSSTDTQYF. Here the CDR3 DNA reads TGTGCCAGCAAATCGTCCACAGATACGCAGTATTTT.

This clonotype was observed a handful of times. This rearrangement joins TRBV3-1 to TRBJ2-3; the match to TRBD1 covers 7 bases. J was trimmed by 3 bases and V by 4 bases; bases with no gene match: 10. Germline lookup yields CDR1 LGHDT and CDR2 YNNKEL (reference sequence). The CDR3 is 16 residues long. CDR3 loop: CASSPETGRRTDTQYF. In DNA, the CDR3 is TGTGCCAGCAGCCCCGAGACAGGGCGTAGAACAGATACGCAGTATTTT.

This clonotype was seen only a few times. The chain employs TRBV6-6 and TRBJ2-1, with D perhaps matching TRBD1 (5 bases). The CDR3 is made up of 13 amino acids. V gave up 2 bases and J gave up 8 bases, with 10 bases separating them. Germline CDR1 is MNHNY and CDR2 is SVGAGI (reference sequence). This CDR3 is CASSYRQSDEQFF. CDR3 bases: TGTGCCAGCAGTTACAGACAGTCCGATGAGCAGTTCTTC.

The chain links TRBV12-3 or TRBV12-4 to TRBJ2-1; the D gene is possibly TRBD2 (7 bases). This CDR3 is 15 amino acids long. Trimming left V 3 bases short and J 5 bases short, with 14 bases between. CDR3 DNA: TGTGCCAGCAGTTTTTGGGGGGGGCGCGACAATGAGCAGTTCTTC. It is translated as CASSFWGGRDNEQFF.

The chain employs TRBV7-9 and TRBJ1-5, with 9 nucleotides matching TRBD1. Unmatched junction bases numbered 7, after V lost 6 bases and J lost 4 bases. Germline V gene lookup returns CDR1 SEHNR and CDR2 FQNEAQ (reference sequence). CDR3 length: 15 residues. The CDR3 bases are TGTGCCAGCAGTAGAGGACAGGGGCGGAATCAGCCCCAGCATTTT. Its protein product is CASSRGQGRNQPQHF.

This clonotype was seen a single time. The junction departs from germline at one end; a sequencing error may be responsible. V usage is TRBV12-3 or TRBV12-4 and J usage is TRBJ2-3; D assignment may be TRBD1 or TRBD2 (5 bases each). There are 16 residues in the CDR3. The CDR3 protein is CASSFSGRVSTDTQYF. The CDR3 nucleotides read TGTGCCAGCAGTTTTTCGGGGCGAGTAAGCACAGATACGCAATATTTT.